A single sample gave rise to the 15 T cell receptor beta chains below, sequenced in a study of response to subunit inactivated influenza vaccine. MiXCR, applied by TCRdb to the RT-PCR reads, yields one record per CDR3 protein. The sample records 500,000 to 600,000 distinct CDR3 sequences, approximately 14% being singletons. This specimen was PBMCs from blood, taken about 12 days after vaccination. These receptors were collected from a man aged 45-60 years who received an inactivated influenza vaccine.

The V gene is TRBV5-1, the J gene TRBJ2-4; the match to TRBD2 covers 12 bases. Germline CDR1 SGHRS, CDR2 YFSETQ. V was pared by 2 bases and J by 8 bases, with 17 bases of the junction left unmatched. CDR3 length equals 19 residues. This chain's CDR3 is CASSLLTSGSGSGGDIQYF. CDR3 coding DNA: TGCGCCAGCAGCTTATTGACTAGCGGGAGCGGCTCTGGGGGTGACATTCAGTACTTC.

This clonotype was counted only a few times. CDR3 sequence reads: CATSRDRLGHEQYF. CDR3 nucleotide sequence: TGTGCCACCAGCAGAGATCGGCTAGGGCACGAGCAGTACTTC. The chain combines TRBV15 with TRBJ2-7; D unclear. V dropped 0 bases and J dropped 5 bases, with 11 bases sitting between them. The CDR3 loop spans 14 amino acids. The germline gives CDR1 LNHNV, CDR2 YYDKDF (reference sequence).

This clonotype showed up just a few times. CDR3 region: CSVELVGAGGEEQYF. The CDR3 DNA follows: TGCAGCGTTGAGTTGGTGGGAGCGGGAGGGGAAGAGCAGTACTTC. The chain joins TRBV29-1 to TRBJ2-7; 10 bases line up with TRBD2. This CDR3 is 15 amino acids long. Per the germline V gene, CDR1 is SQVTM and CDR2 is ANQGSEA. The J segment lost 7 bases and the V segment lost 3 bases, leaving 12 bases of the junction unmatched.

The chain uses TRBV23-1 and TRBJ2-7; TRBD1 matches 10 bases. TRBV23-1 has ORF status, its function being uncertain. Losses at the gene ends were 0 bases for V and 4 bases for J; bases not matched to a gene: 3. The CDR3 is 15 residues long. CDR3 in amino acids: CASSQSTGGLYEQYF. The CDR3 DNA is TGCGCCAGCAGTCAATCGACAGGGGGCTTGTACGAGCAGTACTTC.

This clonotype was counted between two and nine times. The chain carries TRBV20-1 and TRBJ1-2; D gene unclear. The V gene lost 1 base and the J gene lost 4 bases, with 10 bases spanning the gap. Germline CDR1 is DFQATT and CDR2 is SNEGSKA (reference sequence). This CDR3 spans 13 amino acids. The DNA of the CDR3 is TGCAGTGCTAGAGGGGAGGCAGCCTATGGCTACACCTTC. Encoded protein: CSARGEAAYGYTF.

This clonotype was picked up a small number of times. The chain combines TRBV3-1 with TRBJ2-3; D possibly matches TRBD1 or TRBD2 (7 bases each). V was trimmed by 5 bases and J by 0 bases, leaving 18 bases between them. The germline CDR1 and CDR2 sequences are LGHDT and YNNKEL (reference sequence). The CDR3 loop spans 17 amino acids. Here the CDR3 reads CASSGRDSRPSTDTQYF. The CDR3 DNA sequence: TGTGCCAGCAGCGGGAGGGACAGCCGACCCAGCACAGATACGCAGTATTTT.

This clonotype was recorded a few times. DNA for the CDR3: TGTGCCAGCAGCCCCAACAGGGGAACCTACAATGAGCAGTTCTTC. Translating gives CASSPNRGTYNEQFF. The chain joins TRBV3-1 to TRBJ2-1; 7 nucleotides agree with TRBD1. Germline-derived CDR1 and CDR2 are LGHDT and YNNKEL (reference sequence). The CDR3 runs 15 residues. The trim removed 4 bases at V and 2 bases at J, leaving 5 bases unmatched.

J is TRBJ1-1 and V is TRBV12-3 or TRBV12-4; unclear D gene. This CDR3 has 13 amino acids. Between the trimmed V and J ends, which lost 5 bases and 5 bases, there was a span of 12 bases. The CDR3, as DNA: TGTGCCAGCAGTACGGGCCCAACGACTGAAGCTTTCTTT. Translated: CASSTGPTTEAFF.

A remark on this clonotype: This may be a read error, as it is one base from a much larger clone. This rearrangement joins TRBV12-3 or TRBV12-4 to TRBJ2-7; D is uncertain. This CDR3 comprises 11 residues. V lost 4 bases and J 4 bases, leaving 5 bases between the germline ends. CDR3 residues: CASSSHYEQYF. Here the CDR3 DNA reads TGTGCCAGCAGTTCCCATTACGAGCAGTACTTC.

The DNA for the CDR3 is TGTGCCAGCAGCCAAGATTTAGGGTATGCTGGTGGCTACACCTTC. It translates to CASSQDLGYAGGYTF. The chain has TRBV3-1 and TRBJ1-2; D not resolved. Trimming stripped 0 bases from V and 7 bases from J, with 15 bases between. Germline V gene data show CDR1 as LGHDT and CDR2 as YNNKEL (reference sequence). The CDR3 runs to 15 residues.

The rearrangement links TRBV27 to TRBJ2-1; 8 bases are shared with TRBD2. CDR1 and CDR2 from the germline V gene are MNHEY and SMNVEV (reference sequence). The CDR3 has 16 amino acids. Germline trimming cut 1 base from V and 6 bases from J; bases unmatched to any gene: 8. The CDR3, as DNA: TGTGCCAGCAGTTTATGGAGGCGGGGGGCGGGCAATGAGCAGTTCTTC. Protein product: CASSLWRRGAGNEQFF.

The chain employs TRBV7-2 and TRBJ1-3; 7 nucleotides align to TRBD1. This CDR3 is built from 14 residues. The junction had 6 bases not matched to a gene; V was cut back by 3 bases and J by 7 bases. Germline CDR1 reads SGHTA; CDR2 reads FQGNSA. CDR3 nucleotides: TGTGCCAGCAGCTTCCGGGACAGAAGGAACACCATATATTTT. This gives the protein CASSFRDRRNTIYF.

As DNA, the CDR3 is TGCGCCAGCAGCTTGAGGTCGGGGGCCCCTGAAGCTTTCTTT. Translating gives CASSLRSGAPEAFF. The chain couples TRBV5-1 to TRBJ1-1, with a possible D match to TRBD1 (6 bases). The V end was cut by 1 base, the J end by 6 bases, with 13 bases between. The germline V gene encodes CDR1 SGHRS and CDR2 YFSETQ. There are 14 residues in the CDR3.

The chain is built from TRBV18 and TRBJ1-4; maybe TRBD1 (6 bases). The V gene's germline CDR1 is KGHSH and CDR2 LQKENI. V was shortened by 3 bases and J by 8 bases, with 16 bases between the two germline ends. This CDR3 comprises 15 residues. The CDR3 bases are TGTGCCAGCTCACCCCTCTCTGGGACACCCGAAAAACTGTTTTTT. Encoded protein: CASSPLSGTPEKLFF. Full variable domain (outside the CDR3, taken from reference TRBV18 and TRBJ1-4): NAGVMQNPRHLVRRRGQEARLRCSPMKGHSHVYWYRQLPEEGLKFMVYLQKENIIDESGMPKERFSAEFPKEGPSILRIQQVVRGDSAAYFCASSPLSGTPEKLFFGSGTQLSVL.

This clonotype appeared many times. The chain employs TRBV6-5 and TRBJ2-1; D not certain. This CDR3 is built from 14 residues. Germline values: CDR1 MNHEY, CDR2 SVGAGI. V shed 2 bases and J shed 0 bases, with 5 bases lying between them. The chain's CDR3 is CASSYSSSYNEQFF. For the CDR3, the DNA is TGTGCCAGCAGTTACAGTAGCTCCTACAATGAGCAGTTCTTC.